In its sample, the clone carrying this T cell receptor beta chain was seen a few times. Its antigen is unidentified. All of the isolated RNA was reverse transcribed, so expressed TCRB transcripts were sequenced. Sequencing was performed with immunoSEQ multiplex PCR; in TCRdb, only in-frame clones are kept and a portion is missing. The table has over 150,000 clones, almost 8% seen once; the top ten hold under 0.55%. The sample is drawn from a study of beta chain features in type 1 diabetes. Study-wide context: When patients were set against healthy donors, age, gender and cell yields were similar. Whole-study results and caveats: All four CD4+ subsets of Type 1 diabetes patients contained TCRB CDR3s that were moderately but significantly shorter.

Germline trimming cut 3 bases from V and 4 bases from J; bases unmatched to any gene: 7. Germline loops: CDR1 SGDLS, CDR2 YYNGEE. The CDR3 has 15 residues. This TCR derives from a man aged 18 to 29 with type 1 diabetes. The V gene is TRBV9, the J gene TRBJ1-3; 7 nucleotides agree with TRBD1. Sequencing used central memory CD4+ T cells from blood. CDR3 sequence reads: CASSATGTAGNTIYF. The CDR3 coding sequence is TGTGCCAGCAGCGCTACCGGGACAGCCGGAAACACCATATATTTT.